Each of the 5 T cell receptor beta chains below was sequenced from the same sample in a study of beta chain features in type 1 diabetes. As every portion of the isolated RNA was reverse transcribed, the sequencing read expressed TCRB transcripts. Only in-frame clones appear in the TCRdb table, and some are missing; sequencing was by immunoSEQ multiplex PCR. The sample holds about 45,000 clones; about 51% are singletons and the top ten take roughly 2.1%. The sample comprised Tregs from blood. These TCRs come from a woman under 30 in good health.

This rearrangement joins TRBV11-2 to TRBJ2-5; 10 bases fit TRBD2. Trimming took 1 base from V and 5 from J; bases not matched to a gene: 10. Germline CDR1 is SGHAT and CDR2 is FQNNGV. CDR3 size: 17 residues. The CDR3 sequence: CASSLGSIRTSGETQYF. CDR3 sequence (DNA): TGTGCCAGCAGCTTAGGTTCTATCCGGACTAGCGGTGAGACCCAGTACTTC.

The V and J genes are TRBV2 and TRBJ1-5, with 7 bases fitting TRBD1. This CDR3 comprises 16 residues. CDR1 SNHLY and CDR2 FYNNEI come from the germline V gene. With V trimmed by 6 bases and J by 2 bases, 10 bases remained unmatched. CDR3 in DNA: TGTGCCAGCAGAACAGACAGGGTGGTCGGCAATCAGCCCCAGCATTTT. Its translation: CASRTDRVVGNQPQHF.

The gene calls are TRBV6-6 and TRBJ1-1; D gene uncertain. Trimming removed 4 bases at V and 2 bases at J, with 5 bases between. Germline CDR1 reads MNHNY; CDR2 reads SVGAGI (reference sequence). The CDR3 extends over 12 amino acids. CDR3 sequence: CASSFTNTEAFF. The CDR3 DNA is TGTGCCAGCAGTTTCACTAACACTGAAGCTTTCTTT.

The chain recombines TRBV5-6 with TRBJ2-7; weak D call: TRBD2 (6 bases). Deletions cut 0 bases from V and 2 bases from J, with 12 bases between. From germline, CDR1 is SGHDT and CDR2 YYEEEE. This CDR3 region has 15 residues. The CDR3 loop is CASSLERVLPYEQYF. The CDR3, as DNA: TGTGCCAGCAGCTTGGAGCGGGTTCTCCCCTACGAGCAGTACTTC.

The chain carries TRBV7-6 and TRBJ1-5; 11 bases match TRBD1. Germline CDR1 reads SGHVS; CDR2 reads FNYEAQ. The CDR3 runs 17 residues. J gave up 0 bases and V 1 base, and 2 bases lay outside the gene matches. The CDR3 loop is CASSLGTGGNSNQPQHF. The DNA of the CDR3 is TGTGCCAGCAGCTTAGGGACAGGGGGCAATAGCAATCAGCCCCAGCATTTT.